This T cell receptor (beta chain) was observed in a study of cytomegalovirus exposure and HLA in healthy donors. The CDR3 contains 15 residues. The germline V and J ends were trimmed by 7 bases and 0 bases, with 13 bases remaining between them. Germline assignment: CDR1 MNHNS and CDR2 SASEGT. In the case of this clone: Antigen unknown.

Study observations and caveats: According to an earlier analysis, most TCR beta V segments yielded productive rearrangements about 87% or about 30% of the time. In a later analysis, common viral pathogens appeared linked to several of the most significant clusters. Cytomegalovirus association was listed for around 170 TCR beta chains.

The primer mix had 60 Vbeta and 13 Jbeta primers. The data were produced by immunoSEQ multiplex PCR, yet TCRdb's version contains in-frame clones alone and is incomplete. This table holds around 220,000 clones, over 65% found once. There were likely unrecorded immune exposures, though donors were nominally healthy when sampled. Sequencing was done on a sample of PBMCs. This TCR was recovered from a man between 35 and 55 years old in good health and CMV-seronegative. This chain uses TRBV6-1 with TRBJ1-5, with D possibly TRBD1 on 6 matching bases. CDR3 sequence reads: CASNGQPYSNQPQHF. The CDR3 nucleotides are TGTGCCAGCAACGGACAGCCTTATAGCAATCAGCCCCAGCATTTT.